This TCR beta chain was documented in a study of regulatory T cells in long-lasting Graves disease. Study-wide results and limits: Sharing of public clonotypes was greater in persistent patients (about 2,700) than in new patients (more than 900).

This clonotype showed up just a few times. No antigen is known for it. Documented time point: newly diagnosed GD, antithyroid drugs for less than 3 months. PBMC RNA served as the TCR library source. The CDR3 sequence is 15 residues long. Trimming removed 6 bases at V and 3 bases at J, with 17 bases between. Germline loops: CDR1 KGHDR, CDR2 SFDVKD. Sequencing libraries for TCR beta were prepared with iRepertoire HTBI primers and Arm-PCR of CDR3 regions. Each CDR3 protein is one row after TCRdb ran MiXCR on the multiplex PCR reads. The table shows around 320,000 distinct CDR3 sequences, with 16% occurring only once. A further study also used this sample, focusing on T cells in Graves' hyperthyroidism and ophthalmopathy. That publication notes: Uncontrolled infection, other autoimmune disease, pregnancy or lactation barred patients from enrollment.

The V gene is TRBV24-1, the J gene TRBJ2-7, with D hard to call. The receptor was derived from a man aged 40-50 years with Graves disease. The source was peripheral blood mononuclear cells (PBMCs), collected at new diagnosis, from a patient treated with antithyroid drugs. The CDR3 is CATSPSGRSVYEQYF. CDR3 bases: TGTGCCACCAGTCCGTCGGGCAGGTCGGTCTACGAGCAGTACTTC.